This entry features one TCR beta chain sequence. This sample is part of a study of shared clonotypes between healthy human individuals. Overall study: Two female and a few male donors aged 18 to 49 were enrolled. The study used three CD4 naive, three CD4 memory, two CD8 naive and one CD8 memory plate per donor.

Template for every sorted-subset replicate PCR totaled about 0.2 ug DNA, tens of thousands of T cell genomes. Sequenced by immunoSEQ multiplex PCR; TCRdb stores in-frame clones only, minus some. The sample consists of over 850,000 clones, around 78% of them appearing once. Germline values: CDR1 KGHSH, CDR2 LQKENI. The CDR3 runs 15 residues. The trim removed 1 base at V and 5 bases at J, leaving 6 bases unmatched. Nashville, Tennessee was home to all donors, who were Caucasian adults. V is TRBV18 and J is TRBJ2-5; 8 nucleotides match TRBD1. Sample: memory CD4+ T cells from PBMCs. As for subset: CD45RA-negative fraction. The source is a man younger than 35 in good health. Some clones in this sample may be carry-over from other donors' samples. CDR3 DNA sequence: TGTGCCAGCTCACCACTCCAGGGGGCTAGGGAGACCCAGTACTTC. As protein: CASSPLQGARETQYF.